This T cell receptor (beta chain) was obtained from a study of shared clonotypes between healthy human individuals. CDR1 is SNHLY and CDR2 is FYNNEI in the germline V gene. The CDR3 is 12 residues long. The ends were cut back, 10 bases at V and 11 bases at J, with 18 bases in the middle. Researchers ran the assay at a deep level. Sequencing used immunoSEQ multiplex PCR; TCRdb keeps in-frame clones, though not all of them. The data contain about 530,000 clones, over 60% of them singletons. This chain joins TRBV2 and TRBJ1-5; a weak D match, TRBD1 (5 bases). Sequences were obtained from PBMCs. This receptor was identified in a woman in her forties in good health. Some clones in this sample may be carry-over from other donors' samples. CDR3: CANSPGTETQHF. In nucleotides, the CDR3 is TGTGCCAACAGCCCAGGGACGGAGACCCAGCATTTT.